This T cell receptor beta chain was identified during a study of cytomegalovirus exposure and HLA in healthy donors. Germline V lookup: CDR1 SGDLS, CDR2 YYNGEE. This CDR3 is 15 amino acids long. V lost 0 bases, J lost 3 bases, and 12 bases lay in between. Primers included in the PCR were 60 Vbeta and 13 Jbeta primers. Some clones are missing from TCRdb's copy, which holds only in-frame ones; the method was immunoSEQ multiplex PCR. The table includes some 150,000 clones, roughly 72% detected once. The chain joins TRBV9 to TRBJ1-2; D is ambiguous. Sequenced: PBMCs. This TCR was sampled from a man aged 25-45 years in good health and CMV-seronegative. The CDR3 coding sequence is TGTGCCAGCAGCGTAGCGGTAGGCGGGGACTATGGCTACACCTTC. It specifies CASSVAVGGDYGYTF.